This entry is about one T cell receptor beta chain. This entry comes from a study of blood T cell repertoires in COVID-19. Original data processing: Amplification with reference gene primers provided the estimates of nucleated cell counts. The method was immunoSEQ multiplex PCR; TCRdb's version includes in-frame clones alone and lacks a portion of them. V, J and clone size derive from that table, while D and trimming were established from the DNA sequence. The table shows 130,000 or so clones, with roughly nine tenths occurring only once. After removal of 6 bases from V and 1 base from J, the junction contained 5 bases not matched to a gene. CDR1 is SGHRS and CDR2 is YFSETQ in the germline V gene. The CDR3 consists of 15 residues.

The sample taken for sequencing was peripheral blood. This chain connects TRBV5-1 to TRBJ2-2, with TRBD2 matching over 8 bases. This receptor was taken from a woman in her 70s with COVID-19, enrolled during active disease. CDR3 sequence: CASTEAGVNTGELFF. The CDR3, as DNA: TGCGCCAGCACCGAAGCGGGGGTGAACACCGGGGAGCTGTTTTTT.